What follows describes a single TCR beta chain. What this receptor recognizes is not known. The germline gene is not matched at one end of the junction; a read error may be the cause. In the paper's terms, the time point label means: before neoadjuvant nivolumab. None of the patients had received prior systemic or radiation treatment, and all were newly diagnosed with stage II-IVA oral cavity squamous cell carcinoma. Everyone in the cohort had locally advanced, HPV-negative oral cavity squamous cell carcinoma. Peripheral blood mononuclear cells were analyzed directly and were not maintained or expanded in culture. The samples were drawn from a longitudinal correlative study tied to a single-arm phase II trial testing neoadjuvant nivolumab in oral cavity squamous cell carcinoma. Subject-matched pre- and post-treatment PBMCs and tumors from three responders and three non-responders were subjected to genomic DNA-based TCRbeta sequencing. Peripheral blood mononuclear cells were collected before nivolumab treatment and again after treatment, at the time of surgery. The Maxwell RSC DNA from Cells kit was used to isolate genomic DNA from PBMCs.

This sample is part of a study of neoadjuvant anti-PD-1 for oral cavity cancer (TCRdb year 2021). About the full investigation: Before undergoing curative-intent surgical resection, most patients got three to four biweekly nivolumab doses at 3 mg/kg. Under RECIST 1.1, a patient counted as a responder if showing complete response, partial response or stable disease, and as a non-responder if showing progression. The parent correlative cohort included about a dozen patients, with a 33% response rate. Patients who did not progress were given a fourth nivolumab dose at about day 43 and had definitive surgical resection on days 50-56. Points the paper makes about the study in general: The TCR analyses had only three patients in each response group, and the authors called for validation in larger cohorts. A higher pretreatment blood Treg/Th17 ratio correlated with both higher pretreatment blood TCRbeta clonality and lower post-treatment tumor TCRbeta clonality. After neoadjuvant nivolumab, non-responders showed significantly higher T cell clonality (Gini index) in PBMCs than responders did.

The CDR1 and CDR2 encoded by the germline V gene (reference sequence) are LNHDA and SQIVND. The CDR3 holds 13 amino acids from the cysteine to the phenylalanine. The kept DNA is CDR3 alone, 39 bases in frame from the first base. For deep sequencing of PBMC libraries, mostly 450 to 500 ng of input genomic DNA was used, and six replicates were run per sample. TCRbeta libraries were prepared with the immunoSEQ hsTCRbeta kit according to the manufacturer's instructions. The finished libraries were brought together in one pool at approximately 3.2 nM, which was then read using an Illumina NovaSeq 6000 S4 flow cell. In the original analysis: Raw data preprocessing and quality control were performed with the immunoSEQ Analyzer. The analysis was restricted to productive rearrangements, with each unique CDR3 amino acid sequence defining a clonotype. Using the R package tcR, the researchers computed the Gini-Simpson index as their estimate of repertoire clonality. Gini indices were compared with Student's t test, and associations with tumor size change were assessed by Pearson correlation. Drawn from immuneACCESS, this table holds only the in-frame rearrangements with V and J called that TCRdb kept. Clones are partly lost; checked studies trace under half to an unresolved V gene and leave the rest unexplained. V and J calls and clone size are those listed in that table; D and trimming were worked out from the DNA. The sample table contains over 80,000 clones; only one count was recorded for more than 80% of them. The top ten clonotypes cover approximately 3.4% of the sample.

Sequenced here: PBMCs, sampled before nivolumab (anti-PD-1) treatment. The rearrangement joined TRBV19 to TRBJ2-7; 7 middle bases align to TRBD1. The TCR sequence derives from a person aged 35 to 85 with oral cavity squamous cell carcinoma. The CDR3 in this case is CASSGRQGLSWVF. In nucleotides, the sequence is TGTGCCAGTAGTGGACGACAGGGTTTATCGTGGGTCTTC.